Listed below are T cell receptor beta chains from one sample, sequenced in a study of T cell repertoires in cytomegalovirus infection. TCRdb ran MiXCR on the reads and lists one entry per CDR3 protein. The sample has 200,000 or so distinct CDR3 sequences, roughly a fifth seen once. The sample comprised PBMCs. These receptors were collected from a human donor in good health (CMV status not recorded). Some clones in this sample may be carry-over from other donors' samples. The CDR3 runs from the conserved cysteine through the conserved F or W. D genes are given only for firm matches. Clone size appears in some rows only: once, few, many, or a class for an expanded clone.

clone size	V gene	D gene	J gene	CDR3 protein	CDR3 DNA
.	TRBV28	.	TRBJ1-2	CASSLVAEMEGYTF	TGTGCCAGCAGTTTAGTGGCGGAGATGGAGGGCTACACCTTC
few	TRBV12-3/TRBV12-4	.	TRBJ1-1	CASSFVSTEAFF	TGTGCCAGCAGTTTCGTCAGCACTGAAGCTTTCTTT
few	TRBV7-6	TRBD2	TRBJ2-7	CASSSDSSGAYEQYF	TGTGCCAGCAGTTCGGATTCTAGCGGGGCCTACGAGCAGTACTTC
.	TRBV9	.	TRBJ2-4	CASSVALGGSEYF	TGTGCCAGCAGCGTAGCTTTGGGGGGCTCGGAGTACTTC
many	TRBV19	TRBD2	TRBJ2-7	CASSKGLAFEQYF	TGTGCCAGTAGCAAAGGACTAGCTTTCGAGCAGTACTTC
many	TRBV7-2	.	TRBJ1-5	CASSFSGSNQPQHF	TGTGCCAGCAGCTTTTCCGGGAGCAATCAGCCCCAGCATTTT
many	TRBV6-5	.	TRBJ1-1	CASSSRGLGTEAFF	TGTGCCAGCAGCAGCCGGGGGTTAGGGACTGAAGCTTTCTTT
.	TRBV2	.	TRBJ1-5	CASSVGQGSNQPQHF	TGTGCCAGCAGTGTGGGGCAGGGAAGCAATCAGCCCCAGCATTTT
.	TRBV2	TRBD2	TRBJ2-3	CASGLAGINTDTQYF	TGTGCCAGCGGACTAGCGGGGATAAACACAGATACGCAGTATTTT
few	TRBV7-2	.	TRBJ2-7	CASSFGGDSYEQYF	TGTGCCAGCAGCTTTGGTGGGGACTCCTACGAGCAGTACTTC
.	TRBV6-1	.	TRBJ2-1	CASSEADGALYNEQFF	TGTGCCAGCAGTGAAGCTGACGGCGCCCTCTACAATGAGCAGTTCTTC
.	TRBV6-2/TRBV6-3	TRBD1	TRBJ2-2	CASRRPGQGNPGELFF	TGTGCCAGCAGGCGACCGGGACAGGGGAATCCCGGGGAGCTGTTTTTT
many	TRBV7-2	TRBD1	TRBJ1-5	CASSRTGVNQPQHF	TGTGCCAGCAGCCGGACAGGGGTTAATCAGCCCCAGCATTTT
.	TRBV25-1	.	TRBJ1-2	CASSEGFGYTF	TGTGCCAGCAGTGAGGGGTTTGGCTACACCTTC
many	TRBV7-2	.	TRBJ2-2	CASSLHGGLFF	TGTGCCAGCAGCCTGCACGGTGGGCTGTTTTTT
few	TRBV6-5	.	TRBJ1-5	CASRIREYSNQPQHF	TGTGCCAGCAGAATCAGGGAATATAGCAATCAGCCCCAGCATTTT
.	TRBV10-3	.	TRBJ2-1	CAISRDGSYNEQFF	TGTGCCATCAGTCGGGACGGCTCCTACAATGAGCAGTTCTTC
.	TRBV5-4	.	TRBJ1-6	CASSLVGDNSPLHF	TGTGCCAGCAGCTTGGTAGGGGACAATTCACCCCTCCACTTT
few	TRBV4-3	TRBD2	TRBJ2-2	CASSQAGTSFHGELFF	TGCGCCAGCAGCCAAGCCGGGACTAGCTTTCATGGGGAGCTGTTTTTT
.	TRBV6-6	TRBD2	TRBJ2-1	CASRDPLAGGTYNEQFF	TGTGCCAGCAGGGATCCCCTAGCGGGGGGAACCTACAATGAGCAGTTCTTC
.	TRBV28	.	TRBJ1-2	CASSFVGANYGYTF	TGTGCCAGCAGTTTTGTCGGGGCGAACTATGGCTACACCTTC
many	TRBV7-3	TRBD1	TRBJ2-2	CASSRSTTGVTGELFF	TGTGCCAGCAGCCGATCGACTACAGGGGTCACCGGGGAGCTGTTTTTT
many	TRBV7-3	.	TRBJ1-5	CASSLMAGSQPQHF	TGTGCCAGCAGCTTAATGGCGGGATCCCAGCCCCAGCATTTT
many	TRBV7-2	.	TRBJ2-5	CASSLDGGRIETQYF	TGTGCCAGCAGCTTAGACGGGGGCCGGATCGAGACCCAGTACTTC
.	TRBV10-3	TRBD1	TRBJ1-1	CAIREGQAGSQAFF	TGTGCCATCAGGGAGGGACAGGCGGGGAGTCAAGCTTTCTTT
many	TRBV7-2	.	TRBJ2-3	CASSLGESGTDTQYF	TGTGCCAGCAGCTTAGGAGAGAGCGGCACAGATACGCAGTATTTT
few	TRBV4-1	.	TRBJ1-5	CASSQDRRSNQPQHF	TGCGCCAGCAGCCAAGATCGGCGGAGCAATCAGCCCCAGCATTTT
many	TRBV20-1	.	TRBJ2-3	CSAGAKVTDTQYF	TGCAGTGCTGGAGCTAAAGTCACAGATACGCAGTATTTT
few	TRBV6-5	.	TRBJ1-2	CASSRRRESNYGYTF	TGTGCCAGCAGCCGCCGGAGGGAGTCTAACTATGGCTACACCTTC
few	TRBV28	.	TRBJ2-7	CASSLWASRYEQYF	TGTGCCAGCAGTTTATGGGCTAGCCGGTACGAGCAGTACTTC
many	TRBV7-2	.	TRBJ1-3	CASSLGGGGNTIYF	TGTGCCAGCAGCTTAGGGGGCGGAGGAAACACCATATATTTT
many	TRBV18	.	TRBJ2-6	CASSLGTSGANVLTF	TGTGCCAGCTCACTGGGGACTTCTGGGGCCAACGTCCTGACTTTC
.	TRBV28	.	TRBJ1-1	CASSSAGVGNTEAFF	TGTGCCAGCAGTTCCGCCGGGGTGGGGAACACTGAAGCTTTCTTT
.	TRBV2	.	TRBJ2-1	CASGGLIYNEQFF	TGTGCCAGCGGAGGGCTAATCTACAATGAGCAGTTCTTC
few	TRBV6-1	.	TRBJ2-2	CASSESGNTGELFF	TGTGCCAGCAGTGAATCGGGGAACACCGGGGAGCTGTTTTTT
.	TRBV9	TRBD2	TRBJ2-4	CASSPGGSGGSKNIQYF	TGTGCCAGCAGCCCCGGGGGAAGCGGGGGGTCCAAAAACATTCAGTACTTC
many	TRBV7-2	TRBD2	TRBJ2-7	CASSSPGTSGSYEQYF	TGTGCCAGCAGCTCCCCCGGGACTAGCGGGAGCTACGAGCAGTACTTC
.	TRBV7-3	TRBD2	TRBJ2-3	CASSLRPSGRAVLLDTQYF	TGTGCCAGCAGCTTAAGACCGAGCGGGAGGGCAGTATTATTAGATACGCAGTATTTT
.	TRBV5-1	TRBD1	TRBJ2-2	CASSVGWTGKNTGELFF	TGCGCCAGCAGCGTGGGTTGGACAGGGAAGAACACCGGGGAGCTGTTTTTT
.	TRBV7-9	.	TRBJ2-7	CASSLGPLRVNRDIDYEQYF	TGTGCCAGCAGCTTAGGGCCACTGCGGGTGAACCGGGACATAGACTACGAGCAGTACTTC
.	TRBV12-3/TRBV12-4	TRBD1	TRBJ1-3	CASTPWTGVNSNTIYF	TGTGCCAGCACTCCTTGGACAGGGGTTAACAGTAACACCATATATTTT
.	TRBV4-2	.	TRBJ2-2	CASSQDFSNTGELFF	TGTGCCAGCAGCCAAGATTTCTCTAACACCGGGGAGCTGTTTTTT
.	TRBV20-1	.	TRBJ2-1	CSANPTYNEQFF	TGCAGTGCTAATCCCACCTACAATGAGCAGTTCTTC
many	TRBV11-2	.	TRBJ2-1	CASSSPPGPSSYNEQFF	TGTGCCAGCAGCTCGCCCCCAGGGCCCAGCTCCTACAATGAGCAGTTCTTC
few	TRBV12-3/TRBV12-4	.	TRBJ1-2	CASTYGIYGYTF	TGTGCCAGCACCTATGGGATTTATGGCTACACCTTC
.	TRBV5-6	.	TRBJ1-1	CACSLGGNTEAFF	TGTGCCTGCAGCTTGGGGGGGAACACTGAAGCTTTCTTT